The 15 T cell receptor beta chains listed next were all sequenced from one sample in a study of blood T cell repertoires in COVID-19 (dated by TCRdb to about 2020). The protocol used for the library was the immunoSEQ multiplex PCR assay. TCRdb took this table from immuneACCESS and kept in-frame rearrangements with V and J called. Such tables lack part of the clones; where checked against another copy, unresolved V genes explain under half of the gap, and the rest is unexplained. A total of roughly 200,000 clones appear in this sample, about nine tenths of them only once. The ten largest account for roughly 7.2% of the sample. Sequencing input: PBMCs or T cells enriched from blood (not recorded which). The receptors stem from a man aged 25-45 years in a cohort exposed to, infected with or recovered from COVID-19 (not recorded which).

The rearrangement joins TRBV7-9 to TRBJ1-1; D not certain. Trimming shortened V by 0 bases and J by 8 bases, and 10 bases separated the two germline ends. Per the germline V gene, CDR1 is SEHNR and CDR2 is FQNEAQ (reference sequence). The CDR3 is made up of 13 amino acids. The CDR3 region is CASSLAVAAEAFF. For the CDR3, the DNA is TGTGCCAGCAGCTTAGCGGTTGCGGCAGAAGCTTTCTTT.

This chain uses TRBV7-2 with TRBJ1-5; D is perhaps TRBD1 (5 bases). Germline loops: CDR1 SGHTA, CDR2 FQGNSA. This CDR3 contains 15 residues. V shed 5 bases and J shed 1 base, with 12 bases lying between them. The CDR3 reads CASSRDSLSNQPQHF. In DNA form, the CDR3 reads TGTGCCAGCAGCCGCGACAGCTTGAGCAATCAGCCCCAGCATTTT.

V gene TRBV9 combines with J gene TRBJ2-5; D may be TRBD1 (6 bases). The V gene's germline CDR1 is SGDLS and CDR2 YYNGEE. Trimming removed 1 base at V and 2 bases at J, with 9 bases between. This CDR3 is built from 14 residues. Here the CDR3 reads CASSVKQGQETQYF. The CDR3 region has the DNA TGTGCCAGCAGCGTAAAGCAGGGGCAAGAGACCCAGTACTTC. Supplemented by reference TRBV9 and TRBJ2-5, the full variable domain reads DSGVTQTPKHLITATGQRVTLRCSPRSGDLSVYWYQQSLDQGLQFLIQYYNGEERAKGNILERFSAQQFPDLHSELNLSSLELGDSALYFCASSVKQGQETQYFGPGTRLLVL.

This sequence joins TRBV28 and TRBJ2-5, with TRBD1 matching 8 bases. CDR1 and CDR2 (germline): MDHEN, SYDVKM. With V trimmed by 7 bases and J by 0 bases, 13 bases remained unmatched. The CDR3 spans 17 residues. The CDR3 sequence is CASTGAQGATYQETQYF. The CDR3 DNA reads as TGTGCCAGCACCGGCGCCCAGGGGGCGACGTACCAAGAGACCCAGTACTTC.

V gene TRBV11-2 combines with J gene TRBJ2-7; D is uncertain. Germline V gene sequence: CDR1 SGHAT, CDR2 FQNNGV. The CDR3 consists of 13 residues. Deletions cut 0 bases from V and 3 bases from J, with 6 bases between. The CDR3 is CASSLDPSYEQYF. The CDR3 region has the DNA TGTGCCAGCAGCTTAGATCCCAGCTACGAGCAGTACTTC. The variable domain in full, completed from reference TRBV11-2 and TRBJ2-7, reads EAGVAQSPRYKIIEKRQSVAFWCNPISGHATLYWYQQILGQGPKLLIQFQNNGVVDDSQLPKDRFSAERLKGVDSTLKIQPAKLEDSAVYLCASSLDPSYEQYFGPGTRLTVT.

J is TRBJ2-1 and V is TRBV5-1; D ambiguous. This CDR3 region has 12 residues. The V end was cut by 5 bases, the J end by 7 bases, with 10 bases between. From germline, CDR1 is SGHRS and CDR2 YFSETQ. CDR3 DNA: TGCGCCAGCAGACGTCTAGGTAATGAGCAGTTCTTC. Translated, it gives CASRRLGNEQFF. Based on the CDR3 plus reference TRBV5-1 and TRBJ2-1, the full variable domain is KAGVTQTPRYLIKTRGQQVTLSCSPISGHRSVSWYQQTPGQGLQFLFEYFSETQRNKGNFPGRFSGRQFSNSRSEMNVSTLELGDSALYLCASRRLGNEQFFGPGTRLTVL.

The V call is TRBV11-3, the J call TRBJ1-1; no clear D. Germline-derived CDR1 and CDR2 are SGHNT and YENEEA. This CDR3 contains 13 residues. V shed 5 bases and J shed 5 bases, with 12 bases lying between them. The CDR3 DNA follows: TGTGCCAGCAGCCCTTCGGGTGGTACTGAAGCTTTCTTT. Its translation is CASSPSGGTEAFF.

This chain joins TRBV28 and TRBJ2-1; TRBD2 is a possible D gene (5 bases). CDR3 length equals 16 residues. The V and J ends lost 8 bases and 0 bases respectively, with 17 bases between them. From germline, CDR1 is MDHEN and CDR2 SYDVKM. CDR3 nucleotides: TGTGCCAGCGAGGACGGGATCCCGAGCTCCTACAATGAGCAGTTCTTC. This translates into CASEDGIPSSYNEQFF.

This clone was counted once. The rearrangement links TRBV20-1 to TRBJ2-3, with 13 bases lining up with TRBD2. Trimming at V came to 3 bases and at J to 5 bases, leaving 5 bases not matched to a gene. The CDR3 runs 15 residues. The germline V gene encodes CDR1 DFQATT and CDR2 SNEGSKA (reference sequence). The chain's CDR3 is CSASGLAGARDTQYF. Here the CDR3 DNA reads TGCAGTGCTAGTGGACTAGCGGGAGCTAGAGATACGCAGTATTTT.

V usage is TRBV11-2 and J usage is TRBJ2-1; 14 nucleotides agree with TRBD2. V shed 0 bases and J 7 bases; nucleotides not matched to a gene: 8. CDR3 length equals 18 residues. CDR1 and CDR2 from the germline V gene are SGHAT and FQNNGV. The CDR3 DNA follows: TGTGCCAGCAGCTTAGAAAGCTTCGGGACTAGCGGGAGTAATGAGCAGTTCTTC. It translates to CASSLESFGTSGSNEQFF.

The DNA for the CDR3 is TGTGCCAGCAGCTTAGTTGGCGGGAGCGGGGGCACAGATACGCAGTATTTT. It translates to CASSLVGGSGGTDTQYF. V usage is TRBV7-2 and J usage is TRBJ2-3; the match to TRBD2 covers 7 bases. This CDR3 comprises 17 residues. Trimming removed 1 base from V and 1 base from J; junction bases left unmatched: 8. Germline lookup yields CDR1 SGHTA and CDR2 FQGNSA.

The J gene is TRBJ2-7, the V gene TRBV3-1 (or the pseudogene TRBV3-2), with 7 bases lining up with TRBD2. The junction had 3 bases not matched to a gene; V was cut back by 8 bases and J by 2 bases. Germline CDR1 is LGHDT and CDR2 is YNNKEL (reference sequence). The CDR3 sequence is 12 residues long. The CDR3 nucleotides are TGTGCCAGCCAGCGGGGCCCCTACGAGCAGTACTTC. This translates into CASQRGPYEQYF.

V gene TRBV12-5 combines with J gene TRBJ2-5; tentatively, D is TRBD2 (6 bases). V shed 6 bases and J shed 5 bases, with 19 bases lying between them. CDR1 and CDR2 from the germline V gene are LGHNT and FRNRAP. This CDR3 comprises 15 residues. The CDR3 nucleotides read TGTGCTAGTGGAAGCGACTCCGGGGGATTGGAGACCCAGTACTTC. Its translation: CASGSDSGGLETQYF.

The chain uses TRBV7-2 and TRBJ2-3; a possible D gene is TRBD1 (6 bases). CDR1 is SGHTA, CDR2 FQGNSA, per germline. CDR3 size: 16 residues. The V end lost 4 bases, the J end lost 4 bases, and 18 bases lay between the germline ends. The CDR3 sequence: CASSSRRLGGADTQYF. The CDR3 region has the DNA TGTGCCAGCAGCTCTCGGAGGCTTGGGGGCGCAGATACGCAGTATTTT.

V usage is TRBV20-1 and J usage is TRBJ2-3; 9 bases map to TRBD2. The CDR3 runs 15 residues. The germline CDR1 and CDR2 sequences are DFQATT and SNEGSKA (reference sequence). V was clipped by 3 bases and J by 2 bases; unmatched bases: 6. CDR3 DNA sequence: TGCAGTGCTAGTAAAGCGGGAGGAATCACAGATACGCAGTATTTT. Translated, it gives CSASKAGGITDTQYF.